This entry concerns a single T cell receptor beta chain. The antigen remains unidentified. In the PCR, 60 Vbeta and 13 Jbeta primers were used. Sequenced by immunoSEQ multiplex PCR; TCRdb stores in-frame clones only, minus some. The sample has about 130,000 clones; 65% to 85% are singletons. The data are from a study of cytomegalovirus exposure and HLA in healthy donors. Germline V lookup: CDR1 MDHEN, CDR2 SYDVKM. This CDR3 contains 12 residues. V was trimmed by 5 bases and J by 0 bases, leaving 5 bases between them. General observations from the study: An analysis was carried out later, and it reportedly showed fewer N-insertions in an Asian-associated ancestry cluster than the approximately 700-donor mean. Common viral pathogens seemed, in a later analysis, to connect with several of the most significant clusters. Analyses of presence/absence relied on an assumption of roughly uniform sequencing depth across donors. Earlier results showed most TCR beta V segments being productive about 90% or about 30% of the time.

Sequenced sample: PBMCs. The TCR was taken from a woman aged 40 to 50 in good health and CMV-seronegative. This chain uses TRBV28 with TRBJ2-7, with D unresolved. CDR3 bases: TGTGCCAGCAGTATGAGCTCCTACGAGCAGTACTTC. Encoded protein: CASSMSSYEQYF.